Listed here are 13 T cell receptor beta chains from one sample, sequenced in a study of vaccination and CD4 T cells after COVID-19. TCRdb reprocessed the PCR reads via MiXCR and lists one record per CDR3 protein. This table holds 25,000 to 30,000 distinct CDR3 sequences, over 40% found once. Time point noted: late sampling 161 to 241 days after vaccination in a few convalescent patients. The sample here was CD4+ T cells from blood, taken about 7 months after SARS-CoV-2 vaccination. The receptors derive from a human donor who had recovered from COVID-19.

DNA for the CDR3: TGTGCCGCCGGTAGGGTCCACGAGCAGTACTTC. Protein: CAAGRVHEQYF. This rearrangement joins TRBV30 to TRBJ2-7, with D unresolved. Germline V lookup: CDR1 GTSNPN, CDR2 SVGIG (reference sequence). This CDR3 region has 11 residues. Trimming removed 8 bases at V and 5 bases at J, with 13 bases between.

The chain combines TRBV19 with TRBJ1-5; D possibly corresponds to TRBD1 (6 bases). The CDR3 spans 14 residues. In germline, CDR1 is LNHDA, CDR2 SQIVND (reference sequence). V lost 6 bases to trimming and J lost 5 bases, with 14 bases between them. The CDR3 DNA follows: TGTGCCAGTAGGCTCGACAGGACATATCAGCCCCAGCATTTT. It codes for CASRLDRTYQPQHF.

The chain recombines TRBV19 with TRBJ2-1; 9 positions match TRBD2. V lost 4 bases, J lost 3 bases, and 4 bases stayed unmatched. Germline CDR1 is LNHDA and CDR2 is SQIVND (reference sequence). CDR3 length: 15 amino acids. CDR3 sequence (DNA): TGTGCCAGTAGTACCCTAGCGGGGAGCTACAATGAGCAGTTCTTC. Protein sequence: CASSTLAGSYNEQFF. The full variable domain, completed using reference TRBV19 and TRBJ2-1, is DGGITQSPKYLFRKEGQNVTLSCEQNLNHDAMYWYRQDPGQGLRLIYYSQIVNDFQKGDIAEGYSVSREKKESFPLTVTSAQKNPTAFYLCASSTLAGSYNEQFFGPGTRLTVL.

This sequence joins TRBV10-3 and TRBJ2-7; 12 nucleotides match TRBD2. The CDR3 sequence is 18 residues long. Unmatched junction bases numbered 17, after V lost 4 bases and J lost 7 bases. Germline V gene sequence: CDR1 ENHRY, CDR2 SYGVKD. The CDR3 DNA reads TGTGCCATCAGTGGGGGCCCTCCTAGCGGGAGGGGCTCTGAGGAGCAGTACTTC. Its protein is CAISGGPPSGRGSEEQYF.

This chain connects TRBV29-1 to TRBJ1-2; D ambiguous. The CDR3 extends over 13 amino acids. The germline V gene has CDR1 SQVTM and CDR2 ANQGSEA. V lost 4 bases and J 0 bases, leaving 9 bases between the germline ends. The CDR3 spells CSVVEVANYGYTF. The CDR3 coding sequence is TGCAGCGTTGTAGAGGTTGCTAACTATGGCTACACCTTC. The complete variable domain, with remaining parts taken from reference TRBV29-1 and TRBJ1-2, reads SAVISQKPSRDICQRGTSLTIQCQVDSQVTMMFWYRQQPGQSLTLIATANQGSEATYESGFVIDKFPISRPNLTFSTLTVSNMSPEDSSIYLCSVVEVANYGYTFGSGTRLTVV.

In this sample, this clonotype turned up a few times. The chain recombines TRBV15 with TRBJ1-1, with D maybe TRBD1 (5 bases). CDR3 length equals 16 residues. Germline V gives CDR1 LNHNV, CDR2 YYDKDF (reference sequence). V was pared by 0 bases and J by 4 bases, with 15 bases between. The CDR3 coding sequence is TGTGCCACCAGCAGAGATTCTAGGGACCCTGTCACTGAAGCTTTCTTT. Translating gives CATSRDSRDPVTEAFF.

This clonotype was detected only a few times. The V gene is TRBV20-1, the J gene TRBJ1-5; D is unclear. Trimming stripped 5 bases from V and 3 bases from J, with 11 bases between. This CDR3 spans 13 amino acids. CDR1 is DFQATT and CDR2 is SNEGSKA in the germline V gene (reference sequence). The CDR3 region is CSAPDETNQPQHF. The CDR3 region has the DNA TGCAGTGCTCCGGACGAGACCAATCAGCCCCAGCATTTT.

This clonotype came up a few times. CDR3 sequence: CSAPDRLYNSPLHF. Here the CDR3 DNA reads TGCAGTGCTCCAGACCGGTTATATAATTCACCCCTCCACTTT. This sequence joins TRBV20-1 and TRBJ1-6; no reliable D call. The CDR3 has 14 residues. Trimming shortened V by 5 bases and J by 4 bases, and 12 bases separated the two germline ends. The germline gives CDR1 DFQATT, CDR2 SNEGSKA (reference sequence).

The chain is built from TRBV6-2 or TRBV6-3 and TRBJ2-1, with 13 positions matching TRBD2. The CDR3 runs to 14 residues. Germline V gene data show CDR1 as MNHEY and CDR2 as SVGEGT. The V segment lost 9 bases and the J segment 4 bases; nucleotides outside the gene matches: 3. The CDR3 reads CASGLAGEYNEQFF. The CDR3 bases are TGTGCCAGTGGACTAGCGGGAGAGTACAATGAGCAGTTCTTC.

This clonotype has only a few counts. The CDR3 nucleotides are TGTGCCAGCAGCCTTAGACAGCTGATTGATCAGCCCCAGCATTTT. Translation gives CASSLRQLIDQPQHF. The chain uses TRBV6-1 and TRBJ1-5; D might be TRBD1 (5 bases). CDR3 length equals 15 residues. V gave up 6 bases and J gave up 5 bases, with 17 bases separating them. The V gene's germline CDR1 is MNHNS and CDR2 SASEGT.

V is TRBV6-5 and J is TRBJ2-1; D is possibly TRBD1 (5 bases). CDR3 size: 15 residues. The germline V gene has CDR1 MNHEY and CDR2 SVGAGI. Trimming took off 2 bases at V and 4 bases at J, with 12 bases between the two ends. In DNA form, the CDR3 reads TGTGCCAGCAGTTACAGGGGCGAGACTTACAATGAGCAGTTCTTC. Translating it yields CASSYRGETYNEQFF.

In this sample, this clonotype turned up a few times. The chain links TRBV6-2 or TRBV6-3 to TRBJ2-7, with D possibly matching TRBD2 (5 bases). This CDR3 is 13 amino acids long. In germline, CDR1 is MNHEY, CDR2 SVGEGT. V dropped 6 bases and J dropped 4 bases, with 13 bases sitting between them. The CDR3 DNA reads TGTGCCAGCAGCGACGGGAACCCGTACGAGCAGTACTTC. Translated, it gives CASSDGNPYEQYF.

This clonotype was detected only a few times. The chain uses TRBV7-9 and TRBJ1-2; 7 bases match TRBD1. The CDR3 length is 15 residues. The V gene's germline CDR1 is SEHNR and CDR2 FQNEAQ (reference sequence). V lost 5 bases to trimming and J lost 2 bases; unmatched junction nucleotides: 8. CDR3 in amino acids: CASSNIGTANYGYTF. CDR3 coding DNA: TGTGCCAGCAGCAACATAGGGACAGCAAACTATGGCTACACCTTC.